One and the same sample provided the 5 T cell receptor beta chains below, sequenced in a study of Ad26.COV2.S vaccination and SARS-CoV-2 variants. Treatment of the sample: some 20 received Ad26.COV2.S at low or high dose, single or two shots; about 5 received placebo; per-sample allocation not given. The investigators took samples on day 63 after the first vaccine or placebo injection. Data came from immunoSEQ multiplex PCR; TCRdb stores just in-frame clones and leaves some out. The sample records about 480,000 clones, about 83% being singletons. This specimen was peripheral blood, taken in a trial of Ad26.COV2.S vaccine versus placebo. These receptors were collected from a person aged 18 to 59 who received the Ad26.COV2.S COVID-19 vaccine or a placebo.

The V gene is TRBV19, the J gene TRBJ2-2; 11 nucleotides agree with TRBD2. Germline loops: CDR1 LNHDA, CDR2 SQIVND (reference sequence). J lost 6 bases, V lost 7 bases, and 7 bases had no gene match. The CDR3 spans 15 residues. DNA of the CDR3: TGTGCCAGTAAGGCGGGTAGCGGGAGGGCCGGGGAGCTGTTTTTT. Its translation is CASKAGSGRAGELFF.

Notes on this clone: A much bigger clone sits one base away, suggesting this may be a read error. The rearrangement uses TRBV11-2 and TRBJ1-1; D remains ambiguous. The CDR3 sequence is 13 residues long. CDR1 and CDR2 from the germline V gene are SGHAT and FQNNGV. V was trimmed by 0 bases and J by 1 base, leaving 3 bases between them. The CDR3 bases are TGTGCCAGCAGCTTAGAAGGGAACACTGAAGCTTTCTTT. Residues: CASSLEGNTEAFF.

This clone was picked up a small number of times. V usage is TRBV3-1 (or the pseudogene TRBV3-2) and J usage is TRBJ1-2, with unresolved D. The CDR3 extends over 15 amino acids. Trimming took 3 bases from V and 5 from J, leaving 16 bases between them. Per the germline V gene, CDR1 is LGHDT and CDR2 is YNNKEL (reference sequence). CDR3 amino acids: CASSHTSRSFYGYTF. CDR3 nucleotides: TGTGCCAGCAGCCACACCAGTAGGAGCTTTTATGGCTACACCTTC.

A few counts support this clone. At the DNA level, this CDR3 is encoded by other sequences in the same sample as well. V and J are TRBV18 and TRBJ2-2; 11 nucleotides line up with TRBD2. This CDR3 spans 17 amino acids. V was pared by 4 bases and J by 0 bases, with 4 bases of the junction left unmatched. The germline gives CDR1 KGHSH, CDR2 LQKENI. The CDR3 DNA reads as TGTGCCAGCTCACTCGGACTAGCGGGCACGAACACCGGGGAGCTGTTTTTT. The encoded protein is CASSLGLAGTNTGELFF.

V gene TRBV9 combines with J gene TRBJ1-3; D remains ambiguous. The CDR3 has 15 amino acids. Germline V gene sequence: CDR1 SGDLS, CDR2 YYNGEE. The ends were cut back, 0 bases at V and 0 bases at J, with 7 bases in the middle. CDR3 coding DNA: TGTGCCAGCAGCGTAGGCGCGAGCTCTGGAAACACCATATATTTT. The encoded protein is CASSVGASSGNTIYF.